This paragraph reports one T cell receptor (beta chain). The antigen is undetermined. The sample originates from a study of shared clonotypes between healthy human individuals. Study details: Donors, aged 18 to 49, were a couple of women and three men.

Only in-frame clones appear in the TCRdb table, and some are missing; sequencing was by immunoSEQ multiplex PCR. The repertoire holds millions of clones, with about 95% as singletons. This CDR3 contains 15 residues. V was clipped by 8 bases and J by 0 bases, with 14 bases between them. Germline V gene lookup returns CDR1 ENHRY and CDR2 SYGVKD. Each sample came from a Caucasian adult donor living in Nashville, Tennessee. Negatively enriched CD4+ T cells were divided by CD45RA into naive and memory. Overall study results and limits: The study generally estimated greater richness for naive than memory subsets.

The receptor was derived from a man aged 18 to 29 in good health. The sample taken for sequencing was naive CD4+ T cells sorted from blood. Subset specified: CD45RA+ positively selected. The chain joins TRBV10-3 to TRBJ1-3, with D perhaps matching TRBD1 (5 bases). The CDR3 sequence: CAISQGSPSGNTIYF. The DNA for the CDR3 is TGTGCCATCTCCCAGGGTTCCCCCTCTGGAAACACCATATATTTT.